Reported below is one T cell receptor (beta chain). Its antigen target is currently unknown. The sample originates from a study of cytomegalovirus exposure and HLA in healthy donors (dated by TCRdb to about 2017). With regard to the full study: An earlier analysis of several hundred of the donors reported roughly 300 Gb of sequence data and 117 million unique TCR beta sequences obtained from 180 million or so T cells. About 300 gigabases of sequencing data and 91 million or so unique TCR sequences made up an early release that covered approximately 650 HLA-typed donors. Of the approximately 400 genotyped donors, approximately 80% were placed in the genetic ancestry cluster associated with self-reported Caucasian donors. The study aimed to test whether cataloging public T cell receptors could reveal signatures of past pathogen exposure. The study profiled the T cell repertoires of hundreds of subjects by immunosequencing and related them to cytomegalovirus serostatus. In addition to the first cohort of 650 to 750 subjects, a separate validation cohort of 120 different subjects was used. To predict cytomegalovirus infection status, the study combined high-throughput TCR immunosequencing, statistical association of individual TCRs with disease status, and machine learning. In a later analysis, previously published TCR beta repertoires from hundreds of donors were re-analyzed and high-resolution HLA genotyping was added so that TCR occurrence patterns could be studied. In the later analysis, no new phenotypic data were used to find candidate immune exposures; instead, reliance was placed on TCR beta sequences and their occurrence across donors. In an earlier analysis of a few hundred of the donors, high-throughput TCR beta sequencing was used to judge whether each TCR beta V gene segment behaved as functional or pseudogenic. Alongside the repertoire data, information on donor age, sex, ethnicity and CMV serostatus was compiled. A later genetic analysis took genome-wide SNP genotypes for about 55% of the roughly 670 donors and used that subset as a discovery cohort. Every discovery cohort repertoire had been produced on one sequencing platform. Both class I and class II loci were covered by HLA typing, at four-digit resolution. Typing coverage differed by locus: A, B, C, DRB1 and DQB1 were typed in about 629-630 donors, DQA1 in 522, DPA1 in approximately 610, and DPB1 in just under 480. A handful of DR-DQ haplotypes were handled as single units for association and clustering because linkage in the cohort was strong. On average, about 240,000 unique TCR beta nucleotide sequences were sequenced per donor among fewer than 500 genotyped donors of the cohort, with roughly 18% of those sequences being non-productive.

In total, 500 to 700 healthy bone marrow donors made up the cohort. At the time of sampling, all cohort members were nominally healthy, though unrecorded immune exposures were likely present. The donor was CMV seropositive and belonged to the group of 250 to 350 seropositive cohort members. A peripheral blood sample was collected from each donor, and TCR beta sequencing was performed on peripheral blood mononuclear cells. Genomic DNA was extracted from the blood cell samples with the Qiagen DNeasy Blood Extraction Kit. The library was built by means of the immunoSEQ multiplex PCR assay. A mixture of 60 forward primers for TCR Vbeta segments and 13 reverse primers for TCR Jbeta segments was used in the multiplex PCR. The CDR3 region of rearranged TCR beta genes was amplified from genomic DNA by a multiplex PCR assay. On the Illumina HiSeq System, the amplified TCR beta libraries were sequenced as 87-base-pair reads. Turning to the authors' computational methods: A later analysis tallied around 82 million unique TCR beta chains across the 666 repertoires, and some 10 million of those chains were shared by two or more donors. A nearest-neighbor algorithm error-corrected the raw reads and collapsed the reads into unique sequences, merging closely related sequences to remove PCR and sequencing errors. V, D and J gene segments were assigned by aligning CDR3 sequences to IMGT reference sequences. For a sequence to be retained, at least a six-nucleotide match to both a V gene segment and a J gene segment was required. A rearrangement was called productive if the CDR3 had no stop codons and remained in frame with V and J, and every other rearrangement was called non-productive. CDR3 was defined by IMGT convention, running from the second conserved V-encoded cysteine to the conserved J-encoded phenylalanine. The earlier analysis of about 570 of the donors excluded any sequence lacking an unambiguous match to a single V gene segment. An earlier analysis of a few hundred of the donors classified V segments as functional when productive rearrangements were above 56.7% and as segregating when the standard deviation between donors was above 5%. A statistical classification framework was built for diagnosing cytomegalovirus status from the catalog of TCR beta chain sequences. V and J gene assignment, in a later analysis, came from comparing TCR nucleotide sequences with IMGT/GENE-DB human TR gene sequences. A later analysis assigned CDR3 sequences and most-parsimonious VDJ recombination scenarios with the TCRdist pipeline. In a later analysis, every TCR beta chain was defined by the combination of its CDR3 amino acid sequence and its V-gene family, and reads without a unique V-gene family were dropped. In a later analysis, 450 to 600 highly shared, low-generation-probability nucleotide sequences were removed to address suspected cross-contamination and a sequencing artifact. In a later analysis, a clonal expansion index for each public chain was calculated from normalized within-repertoire ranks of inferred template counts. A later analysis computed generation probabilities with a VDJ recombination model fitted to out-of-frame rearrangements, and checked the results against IGoR. In a later analysis, hypergeometric tests were used to score TCR-TCR, TCR-HLA and TCR-CMV co-occurrence, with a repertoire-size bias correction applied to TCR pairs. To estimate false discovery rates, a later analysis permuted the HLA or CMV assignments 20 times. A later analysis grouped co-occurring TCRs with DBSCAN, adding TCRdist sequence similarity when clustering within HLA-allele-positive subsets. Repertoires with fewer than 30,000 or more than 120,000 public chains, plus five repertoires with anomalous nucleotide sharing, were excluded from co-occurrence clustering. The immuneACCESS repertoire file appears here via TCRdb, limited to in-frame rearrangements. These files lack a portion of the clones; in checked studies, under half of the deficit traces to unresolved V genes, and the cause of the others is not known. From that table come the V and J calls and clone size; the DNA was used to work out D and trimming. The sample table on file contains about 120,000 clones. The top ten clones comprise around 7% of the sample.

Results and caveats for the whole study, not just this receptor: CMV serostatus was the only immune exposure information available for the cohort. In a later analysis, HLA-associated TCR beta chains were found to be more clonally expanded and to have lower generation probabilities than equally common non-associated chains. Because HLA typing was missing for some donors at each locus, association tests included only the typed subset. In the study, around 150 TCR beta chains were listed as associated with cytomegalovirus. In an earlier analysis of 587 of the donors, most TCR beta V segments were observed in productive rearrangements about 87% or about 30% of the time, broadly matching IMGT annotations. Compared with the roughly 720-donor mean, donors in an Asian-associated ancestry cluster had fewer N-insertions in productive TCRs, according to a later genetic analysis. Most TCR sequences were observed very rarely across donors, whereas some public TCRs were present in many individuals. Cytomegalovirus status was reported to be diagnosed by the classifier with high specificity and sensitivity in both the original and validation cohorts. A cluster of highly shared sequence variants was judged likely to represent a technical artifact of the sequencing pipeline. According to a later analysis, parvovirus B19, influenza, CMV and Epstein-Barr virus appeared linked to several top co-occurrence clusters. The cohort was sequenced for TCR beta chains only, and without alpha or paired-chain data the features that could be detected were limited. Specific HLA alleles were associated with some 15,000 TCR beta sequences at a false discovery rate of 0.05 in a later analysis. In a later analysis, TCR association rates were found to vary across HLA loci, with the most associated TCRs seen for DRB1 alleles and the fewest for HLA-C alleles. Because counts were too low, approximately 15 rarely observed V segments, including chromosome 9 orphons, were excluded from the earlier analysis of 587 of the donors. In a later analysis, most CMV-associated TCR beta chains were found to appear HLA-restricted, with HLA associations seemingly driven largely by CMV exposure. The authors suggested that the approach could potentially be generalized to other disease states and immunological phenotypes. Correlated functional status among segregating V segments might be attributable to linkage disequilibrium, but an unknown experimental factor could not be ruled out. The presence/absence analyses assumed that sequencing depth was roughly uniform across donors, and that assumption may not be true. A further reported finding was that TCR beta sequences accurately predicted the HLA-A and HLA-B alleles for most subjects in the first cohort. An association between a missense DCLRE1C variant and V-gene and J-gene trimming of TCR beta chains was found in a later genetic analysis and replicated in an independent cohort. Strong co-occurrence of HLA alleles, especially DR and DQ, made assigning TCR associations to individual alleles difficult. Three of the identified cytomegalovirus-associated TCR beta chains were confirmed in vitro to be specific for cytomegalovirus antigens.

Sequenced input: PBMCs. This sequence originates from a man in his forties or fifties in good health and CMV-seropositive.

The CDR3 reads CASSPREFPSYEQYF. The nucleotide sequence reads as follows: TGCGCCAGCAGCCCACGGGAGTTCCCATCCTACGAGCAGTACTTC. The chain employs TRBV5-1 and TRBJ2-7; the D gene is perhaps TRBD2, on 6 matching bases. The CDR3 measures 15 amino acids from cysteine to phenylalanine. Only CDR3 DNA is held: 45 bases, read in frame from base 1. V lost 4 bases and J lost 1 base; the stretch between them is 15 bases long. CDR1 and CDR2, per the germline V gene, are SGHRS and YFSETQ.